This T cell receptor (beta chain) was sequenced during a study of neoadjuvant nivolumab and ipilimumab in lung cancer. Comment on this clone: The antigen is not known.

Regarding the study as a whole: TCR clonality did not significantly correlate with pathologic tumor regression.

Sequenced by immunoSEQ multiplex PCR; TCRdb stores in-frame clones only, minus some. The sample includes approximately 5,000 clones, around three quarters of them seen just once. Trimming stripped 3 bases from V and 4 bases from J, with 12 bases between. Germline values: CDR1 SGHAT, CDR2 FQNNGV. The CDR3 covers 14 residues. This TCR was recovered from an adult with non-small cell lung cancer. Some clones in this sample may be carry-over from other donors' samples. This chain uses TRBV11-2 with TRBJ2-5, with a weak D call TRBD1 (6 bases). Sequencing was performed on normal lung tissue adjacent to the tumor, taken after neoadjuvant nivolumab, alone or with ipilimumab, at or shortly before surgery. Here the CDR3 DNA reads TGTGCCAGCAGCTTCCAACAGGGAAGAGAGACCCAGTACTTC. Its translation is CASSFQQGRETQYF.